This T cell receptor beta chain comes out of a study of cytotoxic CD8 clonotypes in ibrutinib-treated CLL. The method was immunoSEQ multiplex PCR; TCRdb's version includes in-frame clones alone and lacks a portion of them. The sample includes around 70,000 clones, approximately 90% of them seen just once. The clonotype originates from a human donor with chronic lymphocytic leukemia. The material sequenced was PBMCs, taken after 12 months of ibrutinib treatment.

CDR3 in DNA: TGTGCCAGTAGGACGGATTTGATTAGCAATCAGCCCCAGCATTTT. Protein: CASRTDLISNQPQHF. The chain combines TRBV19 with TRBJ1-5; D gene ambiguous. Germline loops: CDR1 LNHDA, CDR2 SQIVND (reference sequence). This CDR3 is 15 amino acids long. The germline V and J ends were trimmed by 6 bases and 0 bases, with 12 bases remaining between them.